This T cell receptor (beta chain) was sequenced during a study of blood T cell repertoires in COVID-19. Study in general: Specimens from acute and convalescent COVID-19 originated in the United States, Italy and Spain. The analysed material was cDNA or gDNA that came from T cells, B-cell-depleted T cells, or PBMCs.

As originally analysed: From reference gene primer amplification, estimates of nucleated cell counts were derived. Sequencing used immunoSEQ multiplex PCR; TCRdb keeps in-frame clones, though not all of them. V and J calls and clone size are given by that table; D and trimming were obtained from the DNA. The table includes some 170,000 clones, 85% detected once. There are 15 residues in the CDR3. The J segment lost 3 bases and the V segment lost 3 bases, leaving 8 bases of the junction unmatched. Germline V lookup: CDR1 SNHLY, CDR2 FYNNEI. The sequenced sample consisted of peripheral blood. The source is a man aged 35 to 55 with acute or convalescent COVID-19. V is TRBV2 and J is TRBJ2-7, with 7 bases fitting TRBD1. In DNA form, the CDR3 reads TGTGCCAGCAGTGACGAACAGGGGACCTTCTACGAGCAGTACTTC. It encodes CASSDEQGTFYEQYF.